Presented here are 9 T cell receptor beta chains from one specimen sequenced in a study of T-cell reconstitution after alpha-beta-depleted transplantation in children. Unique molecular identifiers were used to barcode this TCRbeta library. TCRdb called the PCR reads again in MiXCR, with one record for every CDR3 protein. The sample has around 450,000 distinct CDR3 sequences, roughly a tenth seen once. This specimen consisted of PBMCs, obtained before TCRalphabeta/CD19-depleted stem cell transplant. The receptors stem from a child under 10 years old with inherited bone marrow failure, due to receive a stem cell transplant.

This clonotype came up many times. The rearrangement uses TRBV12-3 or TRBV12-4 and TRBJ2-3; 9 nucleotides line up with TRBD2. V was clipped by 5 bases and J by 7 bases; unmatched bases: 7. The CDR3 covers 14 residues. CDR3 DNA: TGTGCCAGCAGTCCTGCGGGAGGGCCTAATACGCAGTATTTT. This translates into CASSPAGGPNTQYF.

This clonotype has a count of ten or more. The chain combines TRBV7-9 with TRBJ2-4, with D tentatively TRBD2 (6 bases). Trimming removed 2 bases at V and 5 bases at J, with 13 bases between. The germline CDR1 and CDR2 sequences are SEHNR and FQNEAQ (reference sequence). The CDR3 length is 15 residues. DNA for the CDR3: TGTGCCAGCAGCTTAAGTTTAGGAGGGGAAAACATTCAGTACTTC. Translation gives CASSLSLGGENIQYF.

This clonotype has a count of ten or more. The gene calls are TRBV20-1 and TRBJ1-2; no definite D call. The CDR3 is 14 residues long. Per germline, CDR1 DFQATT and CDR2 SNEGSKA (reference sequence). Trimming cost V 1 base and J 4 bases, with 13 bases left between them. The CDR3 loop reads CSARVVEGFYGYTF. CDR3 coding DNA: TGCAGTGCTAGAGTAGTTGAGGGATTCTATGGCTACACCTTC.

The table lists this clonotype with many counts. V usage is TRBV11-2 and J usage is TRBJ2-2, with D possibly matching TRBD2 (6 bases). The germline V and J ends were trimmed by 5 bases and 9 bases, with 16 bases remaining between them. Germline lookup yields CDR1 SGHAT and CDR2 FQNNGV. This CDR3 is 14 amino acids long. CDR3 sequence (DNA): TGTGCCAGCAGCCCCGAGGGGACTTTCCGGGAGCTGTTTTTT. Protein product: CASSPEGTFRELFF.

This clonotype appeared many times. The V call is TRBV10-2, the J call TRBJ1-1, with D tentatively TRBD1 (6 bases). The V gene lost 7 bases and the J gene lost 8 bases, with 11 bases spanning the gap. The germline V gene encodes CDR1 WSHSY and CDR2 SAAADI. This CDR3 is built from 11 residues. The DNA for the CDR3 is TGCGCCAGCATGGGGGCGCGGGAAGCTTTCTTT. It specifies CASMGAREAFF.

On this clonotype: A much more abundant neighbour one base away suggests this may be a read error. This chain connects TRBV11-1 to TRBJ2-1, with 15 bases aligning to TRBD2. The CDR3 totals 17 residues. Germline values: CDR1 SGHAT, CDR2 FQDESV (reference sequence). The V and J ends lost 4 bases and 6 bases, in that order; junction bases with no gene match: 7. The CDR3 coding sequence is TGTGCCAGCAGCTCGGGACTAGCGGGAGGAGCGACCAATGAGCAGTTCTTC. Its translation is CASSSGLAGGATNEQFF.

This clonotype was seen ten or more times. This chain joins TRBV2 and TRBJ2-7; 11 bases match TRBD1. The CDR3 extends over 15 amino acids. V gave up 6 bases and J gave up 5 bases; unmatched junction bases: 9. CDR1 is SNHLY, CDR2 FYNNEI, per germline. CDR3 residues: CASSWDRGDFNEQYF. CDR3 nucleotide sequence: TGTGCCAGCAGCTGGGACAGGGGGGATTTTAACGAGCAGTACTTC.

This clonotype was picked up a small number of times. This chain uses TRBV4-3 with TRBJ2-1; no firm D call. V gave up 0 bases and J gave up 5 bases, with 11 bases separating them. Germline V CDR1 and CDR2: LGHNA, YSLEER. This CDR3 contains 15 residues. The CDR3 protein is CASSQDRAGNNEQFF. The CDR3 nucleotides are TGCGCCAGCAGCCAAGATCGGGCCGGCAACAATGAGCAGTTCTTC.

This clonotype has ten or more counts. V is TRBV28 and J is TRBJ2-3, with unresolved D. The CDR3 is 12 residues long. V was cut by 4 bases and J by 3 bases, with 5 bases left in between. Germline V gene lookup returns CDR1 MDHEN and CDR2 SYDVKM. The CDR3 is CASSWLTDTQYF. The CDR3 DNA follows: TGTGCCAGCAGTTGGTTGACAGATACGCAGTATTTT.